This T cell receptor beta chain was sequenced for a study of blood T cells in healthy people across ages. Notes on the study in general: Estimated diversity, derived from one million T cells, was regarded as an underestimate.

This clonotype was counted a few times. The antigen remains unidentified. Every participating donor contributed roughly 10 milliliters of peripheral blood through a draw. Primed by a sample-barcoded 5' primer and a J-beta primer mix, a second PCR proceeded for 7 to 11 cycles. TCRdb analysed the 5' RACE reads with MiXCR anew, one entry per CDR3 protein. The data contain some 700,000 distinct CDR3 sequences, roughly 47% of them singletons. This sequence was found in a woman aged 55-70 years in good health. What was sequenced was blood.

In nucleotides, the CDR3 is TGTGCCAGCAGTTACGGACAGTACGAGCAGTACTTC. This codes for CASSYGQYEQYF. The V gene is TRBV6-6, the J gene TRBJ2-7; TRBD1 might be the D (6 bases). The ends were cut back, 2 bases at V and 4 bases at J, with 6 bases in the middle. The CDR3 spans 12 residues. CDR1 and CDR2 (germline): MNHNY, SVGAGI (reference sequence).